Each of the 30 T cell receptor beta chains below was sequenced from the same sample in a study of T cells in Graves' hyperthyroidism and ophthalmopathy. The source material, RNA transcripts, was used to amplify TCR beta CDR3 regions. An initial round of RT-PCR targeting the TCR CDR3 relied on the HTBI primer set. TCRdb fed the multiplex PCR reads into MiXCR, producing one record per CDR3 protein. The sample carries 700,000 or so distinct CDR3 sequences, around 17% recorded once. The sample comprised blood. The receptors stem from a man in his late teens or twenties with Graves' hyperthyroidism.

This clonotype was picked up a small number of times. J is TRBJ2-5 and V is TRBV6-2 or TRBV6-3; D remains unclear. The CDR3 runs to 14 residues. Germline loops: CDR1 MNHEY, CDR2 SVGEGT. Trimming took 7 bases from V and 5 from J, leaving 17 bases between them. CDR3 nucleotide sequence: TGTGCCAGCATCCTAGACCCGGGTGGTGAGACCCAGTACTTC. It specifies CASILDPGGETQYF.

This clonotype was seen ten or more times. V gene TRBV11-1 combines with J gene TRBJ2-5; D is ambiguous. V was trimmed by 6 bases and J by 0 bases, leaving 11 bases between them. The CDR3 sequence is 14 residues long. Germline loops: CDR1 SGHAT, CDR2 FQDESV (reference sequence). This CDR3 is CASRQQAYQETQYF. CDR3 coding DNA: TGTGCCAGCAGACAACAAGCGTACCAAGAGACCCAGTACTTC. The whole variable domain, remainder taken from reference TRBV11-1 and TRBJ2-5, is EAEVAQSPRYKITEKSQAVAFWCDPISGHATLYWYRQILGQGPELLVQFQDESVVDDSQLPKDRFSAERLKGVDSTLKIQPAELGDSAMYLCASRQQAYQETQYFGPGTRLLVL.

This clonotype was picked up a small number of times. The V and J genes are TRBV4-3 and TRBJ2-3, with a possible D match to TRBD2 (5 bases). V was clipped by 8 bases and J by 5 bases, with 14 bases between them. CDR1 and CDR2 from the germline V gene are LGHNA and YSLEER. This CDR3 is 13 amino acids long. The CDR3 is CASSRGSGDTQYF. The CDR3 DNA is TGCGCCAGCTCCCGGGGAAGCGGAGATACGCAGTATTTT.

This clonotype turned up a few times. The rearrangement links TRBV28 to TRBJ2-4, with D uncertain. V was shortened by 6 bases and J by 9 bases, with 21 bases between the two germline ends. CDR1 and CDR2 (germline): MDHEN, SYDVKM. The CDR3 has 15 residues. CDR3 nucleotides: TGTGCCAGCAGCCCCCCTTCCGCCCCGGTTGGCATTCAGTACTTC. Its protein product is CASSPPSAPVGIQYF.

This clonotype was detected many times. This chain connects TRBV11-2 to TRBJ2-7; possibly TRBD2 for D (6 bases). Germline V gene data show CDR1 as SGHAT and CDR2 as FQNNGV. The CDR3 length is 14 residues. V shed 7 bases and J shed 6 bases, with 19 bases lying between them. CDR3 loop: CASTPKTSFGEQYF. CDR3 nucleotides: TGTGCCAGCACCCCCAAAACTAGCTTCGGCGAGCAGTACTTC.

This clonotype was seen repeatedly, ten times or more. The CDR3 DNA is TGTGCCAGCAGTCCCTCGGGGGCGCCACGCTACACCTTC. It translates to CASSPSGAPRYTF. This chain connects TRBV6-2 or TRBV6-3 to TRBJ1-2, with a weak D call TRBD1 (6 bases). V dropped 5 bases and J dropped 9 bases, with 16 bases sitting between them. The CDR3 is 13 residues long. CDR1 and CDR2 from the germline V gene are MNHEY and SVGEGT.

This clonotype was seen ten or more times. The V gene is TRBV29-1, the J gene TRBJ2-7, with TRBD2 matching over 7 bases. The V gene's germline CDR1 is SQVTM and CDR2 ANQGSEA. The CDR3 has 13 residues. Trimming removed 0 bases from V and 5 bases from J; junction bases left unmatched: 4. The CDR3 sequence: CSVEDWSGDEQYF. The DNA for the CDR3 is TGCAGCGTTGAAGATTGGAGCGGGGACGAGCAGTACTTC.

There are many counts of this clonotype. V and J are TRBV6-2 or TRBV6-3 and TRBJ2-1, with 7 bases matching TRBD1. The CDR3 consists of 15 residues. The V segment lost 4 bases and the J segment 2 bases; nucleotides outside the gene matches: 5. Germline CDR1 reads MNHEY; CDR2 reads SVGEGT. The CDR3 DNA reads TGTGCCAGCAGTTCTGGACAGGACCCCTACAATGAGCAGTTCTTC. Amino acid sequence: CASSSGQDPYNEQFF.

This clonotype was seen only a few times. This chain joins TRBV27 and TRBJ2-1; D not certain. Trimming removed 8 bases from V and 7 bases from J, with 12 bases in between. The length of the CDR3 is 12 residues. Per germline, CDR1 MNHEY and CDR2 SMNVEV (reference sequence). CDR3 sequence reads: CASGRQRNEQFF. In DNA form, the CDR3 reads TGTGCCAGCGGGCGGCAGAGAAATGAGCAGTTCTTC.

This clonotype has only a few counts. The chain recombines TRBV6-1 with TRBJ2-7, with D perhaps TRBD2 (6 bases). CDR3 length: 11 residues. V shed 9 bases and J shed 5 bases, with 11 bases lying between them. Germline assignment: CDR1 MNHNS and CDR2 SASEGT. CDR3 region: CASEEGNEQYF. For the CDR3, the DNA is TGTGCCAGTGAGGAGGGTAACGAGCAGTACTTC.

The chain combines TRBV2 with TRBJ2-5, with D perhaps TRBD2 (6 bases). V lost 8 bases, J lost 2 bases, and 15 bases lay in between. Germline assignment: CDR1 SNHLY and CDR2 FYNNEI. The CDR3 runs 14 residues. In DNA form, the CDR3 reads TGTGCCAGCGGGGGACTGACAGTTCAAGAGACCCAGTACTTC. Amino acids: CASGGLTVQETQYF.

Ten or more counts support this clonotype. The genes are TRBV27 and TRBJ2-3, with 14 bases identical to TRBD2. The ends lost 2 bases at V and 4 bases at J; junction bases unmatched: 2. There are 16 residues in the CDR3. CDR1 is MNHEY, CDR2 SMNVEV, per germline (reference sequence). In DNA form, the CDR3 reads TGTGCCAGCAGTTTAAGGGGACTAGCGGGAGCAGATACGCAGTATTTT. This gives the protein CASSLRGLAGADTQYF.

This clonotype was detected only once. The V call is TRBV20-1, the J call TRBJ1-6; D possibly corresponds to TRBD1 (6 bases). Germline V CDR1 and CDR2: DFQATT, SNEGSKA (reference sequence). Trimming removed 0 bases at V and 10 bases at J, with 16 bases between. The CDR3 spans 15 residues. The DNA for the CDR3 is TGCAGTGCTAGAGAACGTGGTCAGGGGAGGTCACCCCTCCACTTT. Translation gives CSARERGQGRSPLHF.

This clonotype was seen only a few times. The chain recombines TRBV20-1 with TRBJ2-7, with 8 bases that match TRBD2. V dropped 6 bases and J dropped 0; count of bases not matched to a gene: 10. The germline CDR1 and CDR2 sequences are DFQATT and SNEGSKA (reference sequence). The CDR3 sequence is 15 residues long. DNA of the CDR3: TGCAGTGCACGGGCTAGCGGGTTTAGCTCCTACGAGCAGTACTTC. Encoded protein: CSARASGFSSYEQYF.

This clonotype was observed once. The chain is built from TRBV4-1 and TRBJ2-7, with 7 nucleotides matching TRBD1. The CDR3 has 15 residues. J gave up 0 bases and V 3 bases, and 5 bases lay outside the gene matches. The germline V gene has CDR1 MGHRA and CDR2 YSYEKL. DNA for the CDR3: TGCGCCAGCAGCCACCCGGCAGGGGGCTCCTACGAGCAGTACTTC. This codes for CASSHPAGGSYEQYF.

The rearrangement joins TRBV5-1 to TRBJ2-7; no firm D call. CDR1 SGHRS and CDR2 YFSETQ come from the germline V gene. V lost 0 bases to trimming and J lost 6 bases, with 7 bases between them. The CDR3 consists of 12 residues. The CDR3 DNA reads as TGCGCCAGCAGCTTGGAAGGGTTCGAGCAGTACTTC. Its translation is CASSLEGFEQYF.

Only a few counts were recorded for this clonotype. The V call is TRBV20-1, the J call TRBJ1-2; 7 bases align to TRBD1. The CDR3 runs 14 residues. Unmatched junction bases numbered 8, after V lost 3 bases and J lost 4 bases. Per the germline V gene, CDR1 is DFQATT and CDR2 is SNEGSKA (reference sequence). The CDR3 loop is CSARALPGGYGYTF. The CDR3 region has the DNA TGCAGTGCTAGGGCGCTCCCAGGGGGCTATGGCTACACCTTC.

Many counts were recorded for this clonotype. The chain links TRBV28 to TRBJ2-2; tentatively, D is TRBD2 (6 bases). Between the trimmed V and J ends, which lost 3 bases and 3 bases, there was a span of 11 bases. The CDR3 has 15 residues. Germline lookup yields CDR1 MDHEN and CDR2 SYDVKM. In DNA form, the CDR3 reads TGTGCCAGCAGTTTCGGGAGTCCGGACACCGGGGAGCTGTTTTTT. Encoded protein: CASSFGSPDTGELFF.

Concerning this clonotype: With a much larger clone just one base away, this may be a read error. Given the absence of the conserved phenylalanine or tryptophan at the CDR3 end, a read error is likely. The chain is built from TRBV25-1 and TRBJ1-1; TRBD1 might be the D (5 bases). CDR1 is MGHDK, CDR2 SYGVNS, per germline. There are 12 residues in the CDR3. Trimming stripped 9 bases from V and 4 bases from J, with 12 bases between. Written as DNA, the CDR3 is TGTGCCAGTATGGATAGGGGCACTGAAGCTTTCTCT. It yields the protein CASMDRGTEAFS.

This chain links TRBV18 with TRBJ2-1; TRBD2 matches 8 bases. Looked up from germline, CDR1 is KGHSH and CDR2 is LQKENI. V lost 2 bases to trimming and J lost 0 bases; unmatched junction nucleotides: 6. The CDR3 totals 17 residues. The CDR3 DNA reads as TGTGCCAGCTCACCATCACTAGCGGCGAGCTCCTACAATGAGCAGTTCTTC. It codes for CASSPSLAASSYNEQFF.

In its sample, this clonotype was seen many times. The chain carries TRBV6-1 and TRBJ2-7, with D perhaps TRBD2 (6 bases). Germline V gene lookup returns CDR1 MNHNS and CDR2 SASEGT. Deletions cut 5 bases from V and 0 bases from J, with 11 bases between. The CDR3 spans 14 residues. The CDR3, as DNA: TGTGCCAGCAGTTATGGAGGGCCCTCCTACGAGCAGTACTTC. Residues: CASSYGGPSYEQYF.

V usage is TRBV29-1 and J usage is TRBJ2-3; 8 nucleotides align to TRBD2. V was clipped by 4 bases and J by 2 bases; unmatched bases: 5. The CDR3 covers 14 residues. Germline V gene sequence: CDR1 SQVTM, CDR2 ANQGSEA. The CDR3 here is CSVVPSGPTDTQYF. The CDR3 DNA is TGCAGCGTTGTACCTAGCGGGCCCACAGATACGCAGTATTTT.

The table lists this clonotype with a few counts. DNA for the CDR3: TGCAGTGCTAGAGATCAGGTGGGACTCAAATCCTACGAGCAGTACTTC. Translated, it gives CSARDQVGLKSYEQYF. The rearrangement uses TRBV20-1 and TRBJ2-7; a possible D gene is TRBD2 (6 bases). CDR1 and CDR2 (germline): DFQATT, SNEGSKA (reference sequence). The CDR3 runs 16 residues. The germline V and J ends were trimmed by 0 bases and 1 base, with 16 bases remaining between them.

V is TRBV12-3 or TRBV12-4 and J is TRBJ2-1, with TRBD2 matching over 13 bases. V was pared by 7 bases and J by 0 bases, with 6 bases of the junction left unmatched. The CDR3 totals 17 residues. The CDR3: CASIPGLAGSSYNEQFF. DNA of the CDR3: TGTGCCAGCATCCCGGGACTAGCGGGATCCTCCTACAATGAGCAGTTCTTC.

The chain couples TRBV6-5 to TRBJ2-6; the D gene is possibly TRBD2 (6 bases). Germline assignment: CDR1 MNHEY and CDR2 SVGAGI. V gave up 2 bases and J gave up 0 bases, with 11 bases separating them. This CDR3 comprises 17 residues. In DNA form, the CDR3 reads TGTGCCAGCAGTTACACGGAGGGACCCTCTGGGGCCAACGTCCTGACTTTC. Translating it yields CASSYTEGPSGANVLTF.

On this clonotype: Being one base from a much bigger clone, this may be a read error. The chain couples TRBV3-1 to TRBJ2-1; the D gene is possibly TRBD2 (5 bases). Trimming cost V 7 bases and J 6 bases, with 19 bases left between them. This CDR3 comprises 15 residues. CDR1 and CDR2 from the germline V gene are LGHDT and YNNKEL (reference sequence). The CDR3 loop is CASTSFTSGPNEQFF. As DNA, the CDR3 is TGTGCCAGCACTTCATTTACCAGCGGACCCAATGAGCAGTTCTTC.

This clonotype was counted ten times or more. The chain employs TRBV6-1 and TRBJ1-1; 9 bases map to TRBD1. V gave up 6 bases and J gave up 4 bases; unmatched junction bases: 12. The CDR3 is 16 amino acids. Germline lookup yields CDR1 MNHNS and CDR2 SASEGT. The CDR3 region is CASSPPTGGLSTEAFF. The CDR3 region has the DNA TGTGCCAGCAGCCCGCCCACAGGGGGCCTAAGCACTGAAGCTTTCTTT.

Only a few counts were recorded for this clonotype. The junction departs from the called germline gene at one end, perhaps through a read error. The chain carries TRBV12-3 or TRBV12-4 and TRBJ2-7; D possibly corresponds to TRBD1 (6 bases). The CDR3 totals 15 residues. In DNA form, the CDR3 reads TGTGCCAGCAGCCTCCACCGACAGGTCTCCTACGGGCAGTACTTC. Residues: CASSLHRQVSYGQYF.

This clonotype showed up just a few times. V is TRBV5-5 and J is TRBJ2-3; D is unclear. Trimming shortened V by 6 bases and J by 6 bases, and 20 bases separated the two germline ends. The CDR3 has 15 residues. Germline CDR1 reads SGHKS; CDR2 reads YYEKEE (reference sequence). This chain's CDR3 is CASTQEFHNFDTQYF. The CDR3 nucleotides are TGTGCCAGCACCCAGGAATTTCATAATTTTGATACGCAGTATTTT.

The chain couples TRBV5-6 to TRBJ2-5; TRBD2 might be the D (6 bases). Trimming removed 1 base at V and 3 bases at J, with 13 bases between. The CDR3 is 15 amino acids. Looked up from germline, CDR1 is SGHDT and CDR2 is YYEEEE. The CDR3 loop reads CASSLTDGSEETQYF. In DNA form, the CDR3 reads TGTGCCAGCAGCTTGACTGACGGGAGCGAAGAGACCCAGTACTTC.